The source of this T cell receptor beta chain is a study of cytomegalovirus exposure and HLA in healthy donors. Findings and caveats of the study: It was shown in a later analysis that HLA-associated TCR beta chains were more clonally expanded than other, equally common chains. Per a later analysis, 15,000 to 20,000 TCR beta sequences showed association with HLA alleles at 0.05 false discovery rate.

With respect to this clone: No antigen is known for it.

The CDR3 covers 14 residues. Trimming at V came to 6 bases and at J to 4 bases, leaving 6 bases not matched to a gene. Germline-derived CDR1 and CDR2 are SNHLY and FYNNEI. The PCR was carried out with 60 Vbeta primers and 13 Jbeta primers. The protocol was immunoSEQ multiplex PCR, while the TCRdb copy is restricted to in-frame clones and leaves out a portion. The listing records roughly 120,000 clones. Sample: PBMCs. The sequence was collected from a man aged 18 to 30 in good health and CMV-seronegative. The chain carries TRBV2 and TRBJ1-1, with 9 positions matching TRBD1. The CDR3 loop reads CASRGDRGGTEAFF. The CDR3 region has the DNA TGTGCCAGCAGGGGCGACAGGGGGGGCACTGAAGCTTTCTTT.